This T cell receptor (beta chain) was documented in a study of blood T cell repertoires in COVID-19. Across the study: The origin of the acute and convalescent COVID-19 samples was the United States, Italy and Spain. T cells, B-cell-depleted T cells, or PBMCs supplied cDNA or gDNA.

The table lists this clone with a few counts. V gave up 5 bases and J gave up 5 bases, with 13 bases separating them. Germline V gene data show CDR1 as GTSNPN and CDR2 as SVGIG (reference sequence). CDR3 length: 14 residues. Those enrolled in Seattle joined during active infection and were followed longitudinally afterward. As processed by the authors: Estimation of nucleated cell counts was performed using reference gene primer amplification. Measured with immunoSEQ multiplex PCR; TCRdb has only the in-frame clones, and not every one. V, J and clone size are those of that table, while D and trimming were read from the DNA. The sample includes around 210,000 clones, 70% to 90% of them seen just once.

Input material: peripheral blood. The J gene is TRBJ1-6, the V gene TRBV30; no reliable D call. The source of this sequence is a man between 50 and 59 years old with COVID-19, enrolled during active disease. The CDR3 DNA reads TGTGCCTGGGGAATACCGGGAAATAATTCACCCCTCCACTTT. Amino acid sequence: CAWGIPGNNSPLHF.